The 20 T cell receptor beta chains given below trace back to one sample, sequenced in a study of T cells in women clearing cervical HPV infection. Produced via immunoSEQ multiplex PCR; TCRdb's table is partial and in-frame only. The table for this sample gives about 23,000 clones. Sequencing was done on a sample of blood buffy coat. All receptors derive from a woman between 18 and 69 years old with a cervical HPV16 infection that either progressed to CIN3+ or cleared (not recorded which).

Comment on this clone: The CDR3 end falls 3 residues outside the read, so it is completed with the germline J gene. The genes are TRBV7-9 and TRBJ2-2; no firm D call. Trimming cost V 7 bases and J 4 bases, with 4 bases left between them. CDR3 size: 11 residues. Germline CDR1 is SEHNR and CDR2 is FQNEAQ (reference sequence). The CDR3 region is CASIITGELFF. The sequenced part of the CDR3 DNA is TGTGCCAGCATCATCACCGGGGAG.

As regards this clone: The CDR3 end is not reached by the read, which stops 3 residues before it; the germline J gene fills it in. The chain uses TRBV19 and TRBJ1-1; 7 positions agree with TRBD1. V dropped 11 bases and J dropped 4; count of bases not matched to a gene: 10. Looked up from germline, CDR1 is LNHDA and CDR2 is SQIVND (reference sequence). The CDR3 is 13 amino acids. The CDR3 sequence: CAVSRGEGTEAFF. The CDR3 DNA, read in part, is TGTGCCGTCTCCAGGGGGGAAGGCACTGAA.

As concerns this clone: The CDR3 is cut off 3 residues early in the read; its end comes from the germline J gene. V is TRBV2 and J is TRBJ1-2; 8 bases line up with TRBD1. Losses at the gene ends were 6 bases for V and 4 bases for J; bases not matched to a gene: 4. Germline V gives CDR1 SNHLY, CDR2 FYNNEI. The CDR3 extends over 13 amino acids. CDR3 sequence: CASRSGTGYGYTF. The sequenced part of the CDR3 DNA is TGTGCCAGCAGGTCAGGGACAGGCTATGGC.

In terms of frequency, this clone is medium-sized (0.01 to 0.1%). The covered CDR3 bases are TGCGCCAGCAGTGAGAGACAGCGAAATTCACCC. This codes for CASSERQRNSP. The full-length CDR3 reads as CASSERQRNSPLHF. The genes are TRBV10-1 and TRBJ1-6, with a weak D call TRBD1 (5 bases). The CDR3 end falls 3 residues outside the read, so it is completed with the germline J gene. CDR1 and CDR2 (germline): WNHNN, SYGVQD (reference sequence). This CDR3 spans 14 amino acids. V was clipped by 2 bases and J by 7 bases, with 9 bases between them.

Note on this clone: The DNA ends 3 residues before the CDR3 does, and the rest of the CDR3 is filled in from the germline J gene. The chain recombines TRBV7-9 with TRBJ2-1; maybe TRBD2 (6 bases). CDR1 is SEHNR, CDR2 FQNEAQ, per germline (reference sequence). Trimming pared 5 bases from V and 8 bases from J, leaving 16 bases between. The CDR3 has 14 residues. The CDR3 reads CASSPRTTLDEQFF. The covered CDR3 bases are TGTGCCAGCAGCCCCCGGACTACTTTGGATGAG.

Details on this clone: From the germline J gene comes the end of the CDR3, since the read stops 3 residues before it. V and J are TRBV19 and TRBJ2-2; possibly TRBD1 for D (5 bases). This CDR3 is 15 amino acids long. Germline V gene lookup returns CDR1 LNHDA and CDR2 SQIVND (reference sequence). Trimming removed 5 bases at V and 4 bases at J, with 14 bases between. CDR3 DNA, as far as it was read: TGTGCCAGTAGTGGGGCAGGGCTATTCACCGGGGAG. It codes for CASSGAGLFTGE. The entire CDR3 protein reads CASSGAGLFTGELFF.

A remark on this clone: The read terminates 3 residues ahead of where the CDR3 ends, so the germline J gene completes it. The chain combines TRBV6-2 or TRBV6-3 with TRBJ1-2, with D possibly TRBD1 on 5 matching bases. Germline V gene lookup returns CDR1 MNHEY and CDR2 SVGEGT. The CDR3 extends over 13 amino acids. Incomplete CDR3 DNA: TGTGCCAGCAGTCGGGACTCACCCTCAGGC. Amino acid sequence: CASSRDSPSG. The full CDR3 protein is CASSRDSPSGYTF.

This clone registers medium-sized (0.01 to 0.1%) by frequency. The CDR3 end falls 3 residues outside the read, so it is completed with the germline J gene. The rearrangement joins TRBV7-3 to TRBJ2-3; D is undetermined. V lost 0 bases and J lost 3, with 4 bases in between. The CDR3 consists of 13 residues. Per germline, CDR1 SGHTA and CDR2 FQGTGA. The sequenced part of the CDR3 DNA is TGTGCCAGCAGCTTAACCGGTACAGATACG. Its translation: CASSLTGTDT. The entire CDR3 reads CASSLTGTDTQYF.

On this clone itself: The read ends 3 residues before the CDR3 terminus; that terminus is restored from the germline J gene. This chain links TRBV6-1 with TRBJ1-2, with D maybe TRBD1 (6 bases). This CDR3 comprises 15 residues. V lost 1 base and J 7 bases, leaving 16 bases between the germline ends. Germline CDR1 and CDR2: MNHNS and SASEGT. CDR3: CASSEVRTASIGYTF. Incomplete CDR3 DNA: TGTGCCAGCAGTGAAGTTCGGACAGCCTCTATTGGC.

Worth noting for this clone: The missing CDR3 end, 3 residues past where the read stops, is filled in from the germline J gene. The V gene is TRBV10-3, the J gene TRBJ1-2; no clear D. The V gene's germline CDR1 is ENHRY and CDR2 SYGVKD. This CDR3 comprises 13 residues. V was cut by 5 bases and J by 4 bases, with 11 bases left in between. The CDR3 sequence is CAISQDDGYGYTF. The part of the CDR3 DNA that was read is TGTGCCATCAGTCAGGATGACGGCTATGGC.

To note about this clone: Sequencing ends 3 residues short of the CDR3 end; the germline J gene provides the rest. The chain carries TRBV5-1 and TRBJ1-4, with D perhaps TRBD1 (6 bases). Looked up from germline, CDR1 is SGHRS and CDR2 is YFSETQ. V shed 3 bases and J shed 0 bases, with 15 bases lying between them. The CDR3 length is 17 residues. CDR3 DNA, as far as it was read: TGCGCCAGCAGCTCCTCGCCAGGGGCTGCAACTAATGAAAAA. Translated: CASSSSPGAATNEK. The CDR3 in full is CASSSSPGAATNEKLFF.

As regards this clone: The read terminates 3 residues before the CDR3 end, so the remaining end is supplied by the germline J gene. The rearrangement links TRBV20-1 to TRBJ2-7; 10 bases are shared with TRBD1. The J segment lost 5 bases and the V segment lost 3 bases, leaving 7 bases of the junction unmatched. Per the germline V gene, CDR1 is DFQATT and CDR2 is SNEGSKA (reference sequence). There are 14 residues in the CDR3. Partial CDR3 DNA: TGCAGTGCTAGTGACAGGGGGCGTCCCAACGAG. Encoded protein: CSASDRGRPNE. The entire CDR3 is CSASDRGRPNEQYF.

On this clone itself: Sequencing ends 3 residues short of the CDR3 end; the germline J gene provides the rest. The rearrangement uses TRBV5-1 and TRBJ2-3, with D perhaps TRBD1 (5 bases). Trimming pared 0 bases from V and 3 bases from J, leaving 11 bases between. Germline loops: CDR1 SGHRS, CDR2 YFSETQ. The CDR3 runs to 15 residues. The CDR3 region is CASSLGRARTDTQYF. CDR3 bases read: TGCGCCAGCAGCTTGGGCAGGGCGAGGACAGATACG.

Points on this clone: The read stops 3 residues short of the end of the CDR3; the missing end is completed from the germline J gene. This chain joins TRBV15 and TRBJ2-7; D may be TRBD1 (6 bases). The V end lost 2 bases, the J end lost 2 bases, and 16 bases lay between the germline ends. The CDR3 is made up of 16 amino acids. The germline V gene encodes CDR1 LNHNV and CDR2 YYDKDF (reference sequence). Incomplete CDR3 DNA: TGTGCCACCAGCAGAAAACACAGGGAAATCCCCTACGAG. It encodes CATSRKHREIPYE. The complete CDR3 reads CATSRKHREIPYEQYF.

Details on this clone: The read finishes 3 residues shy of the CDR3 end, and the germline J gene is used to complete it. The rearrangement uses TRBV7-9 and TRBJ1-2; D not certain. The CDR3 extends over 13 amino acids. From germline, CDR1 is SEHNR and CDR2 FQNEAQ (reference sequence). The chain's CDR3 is CASSLPRGRQYTF. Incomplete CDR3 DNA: TGTGCCAGCAGCTTACCCCGGGGAAGGCAA.

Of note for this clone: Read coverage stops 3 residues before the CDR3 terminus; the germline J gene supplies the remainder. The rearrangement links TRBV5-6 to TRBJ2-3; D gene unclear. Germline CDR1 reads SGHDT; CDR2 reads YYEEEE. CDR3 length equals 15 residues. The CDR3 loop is CASSLGAGLEETQYF. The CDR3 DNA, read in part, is TGTGCCAGCAGCTTGGGTGCAGGTTTGGAAGAGACG.

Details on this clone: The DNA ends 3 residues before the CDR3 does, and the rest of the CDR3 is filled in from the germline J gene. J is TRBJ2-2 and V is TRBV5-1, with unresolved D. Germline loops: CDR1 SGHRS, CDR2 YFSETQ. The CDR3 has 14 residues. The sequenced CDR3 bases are TGCGCCAGCAGCTTGGACACGAGAGGTGAAAAG. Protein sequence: CASSLDTRGEK. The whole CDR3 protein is CASSLDTRGEKLFF.

The chain's CDR3 is CSAGTDLYTF. The CDR3 bases that were read are TGCAGCGCCGGGACAGACTTA. The gene calls are TRBV29-1 and TRBJ1-2; 7 bases agree with TRBD1. The missing CDR3 end, 3 residues past where the read stops, is filled in from the germline J gene. The V gene's germline CDR1 is SQVTM and CDR2 ANQGSEA. The CDR3 sequence is 10 residues long.

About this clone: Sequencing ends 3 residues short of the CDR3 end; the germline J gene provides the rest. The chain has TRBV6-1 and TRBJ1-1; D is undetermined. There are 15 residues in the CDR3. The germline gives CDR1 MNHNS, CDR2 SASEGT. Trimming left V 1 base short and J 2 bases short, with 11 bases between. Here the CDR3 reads CASSEDVILNTEAFF. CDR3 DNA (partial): TGTGCCAGCAGTGAAGATGTTATCCTAAACACTGAA.

Incomplete CDR3 DNA: TGCGCCAGCAGCGGGAGGACAGGGGGCGGCGAG. It yields the protein CASSGRTGGGE. The whole CDR3 protein reads CASSGRTGGGEQYF. The chain links TRBV5-1 to TRBJ2-7; 11 nucleotides agree with TRBD1. The observed sequence ends 3 residues before the CDR3 terminus, with the missing tail filled in from the germline J gene. Germline V CDR1 and CDR2: SGHRS, YFSETQ. This CDR3 spans 14 amino acids. The ends lost 4 bases at V and 6 bases at J; junction bases unmatched: 6.